These 25 T cell receptor beta chains came from one sample sequenced in a study of cytotoxic CD8 clonotypes in ibrutinib-treated CLL. Profiling relied on immunoSEQ multiplex PCR, and the TCRdb table lists in-frame clones only, not all of them. Here the sample spans over 95,000 clones, 58% being singletons. Sequencing used PBMCs, obtained after 24 months of ibrutinib treatment. Receptors originate from a human donor with chronic lymphocytic leukemia.

This sequence joins TRBV29-1 and TRBJ2-5; 9 bases are a match to TRBD1. From germline, CDR1 is SQVTM and CDR2 ANQGSEA. With V trimmed by 2 bases and J by 5 bases, 6 bases remained unmatched. The CDR3 spans 14 residues. The CDR3 here is CSVERDRAGETQYF. The CDR3 DNA follows: TGCAGCGTTGAAAGGGACAGGGCAGGGGAGACCCAGTACTTC.

The CDR3 sequence: CASSRGQGQDTQYF. Written as DNA, the CDR3 is TGTGCCAGCAGCCGTGGACAGGGCCAAGATACGCAGTATTTT. The V and J genes are TRBV4-2 and TRBJ2-3; 8 nucleotides align to TRBD1. Unmatched junction bases numbered 5, after V lost 4 bases and J lost 5 bases. CDR1 is LGHNA and CDR2 is YNFKEQ in the germline V gene. The CDR3 runs 14 residues.

This clone was found a few times. J is TRBJ2-3 and V is TRBV4-1; 7 bases map to TRBD2. The germline V gene encodes CDR1 MGHRA and CDR2 YSYEKL. J gave up 3 bases and V 2 bases, and 8 bases lay outside the gene matches. The CDR3 runs to 16 residues. The DNA of the CDR3 is TGCGCCAGCAGCCAACGAGCGGGGCCTCAAACAGATACGCAGTATTTT. This gives the protein CASSQRAGPQTDTQYF.

V usage is TRBV25-1 and J usage is TRBJ1-2; TRBD1 matches at 7 bases. Germline lookup yields CDR1 MGHDK and CDR2 SYGVNS. The junction had 9 bases not matched to a gene; V was cut back by 3 bases and J by 8 bases. The CDR3 has 14 residues. The CDR3 sequence is CASSDPATGQGYTF. The CDR3 DNA sequence: TGTGCCAGCAGTGACCCGGCGACAGGGCAAGGCTACACCTTC.

The chain combines TRBV5-6 with TRBJ2-1, with TRBD2 identical over 8 bases. The V segment lost 5 bases and the J segment 9 bases; nucleotides outside the gene matches: 13. The CDR3 has 15 amino acids. CDR1 is SGHDT, CDR2 YYEEEE, per germline. This CDR3 is CASRPGTRGPLEQFF. The CDR3 DNA sequence: TGTGCCAGCAGGCCCGGGACTAGAGGCCCTCTTGAGCAGTTCTTC.

V and J are TRBV11-1 and TRBJ1-1, with D tentatively TRBD1 (5 bases). The germline gives CDR1 SGHAT, CDR2 FQDESV (reference sequence). The ends were cut back, 4 bases at V and 4 bases at J, with 13 bases in the middle. CDR3 length: 14 residues. The CDR3 DNA follows: TGTGCCAGCAGCTCCGTTGGGGGGGGCACTGAAGCTTTCTTT. The encoded protein is CASSSVGGGTEAFF.

The V gene is TRBV25-1, the J gene TRBJ1-1; a possible D gene is TRBD1 (5 bases). Looked up from germline, CDR1 is MGHDK and CDR2 is SYGVNS. Trimming stripped 5 bases from V and 3 bases from J, with 10 bases between. The length of the CDR3 is 13 residues. The chain's CDR3 is CASSQGLDTEAFF. In DNA, the CDR3 is TGTGCCAGCAGTCAGGGTCTCGACACTGAAGCTTTCTTT. Complete variable domain (other parts from reference TRBV25-1 and TRBJ1-1): EADIYQTPRYLVIGTGKKITLECSQTMGHDKMYWYQQDPGMELHLIHYSYGVNSTEKGDLSSESTVSRIRTEHFPLTLESARPSHTSQYLCASSQGLDTEAFFGQGTRLTVV.

This clone was observed a few times. In nucleotides, the CDR3 is TGTGCCTGGAGTGTGCTCCCGGGAGGGTCTGAAGCTTTCTTT. Its translation is CAWSVLPGGSEAFF. This sequence joins TRBV30 and TRBJ1-1; D gene ambiguous. This CDR3 contains 14 residues. V lost 0 bases and J 6 bases, leaving 14 bases between the germline ends. Germline V CDR1 and CDR2: GTSNPN, SVGIG (reference sequence).

This chain connects TRBV28 to TRBJ2-7; TRBD2 agrees at 11 bases. V lost 5 bases and J lost 0; bases outside the gene matches: 6. Germline V gene sequence: CDR1 MDHEN, CDR2 SYDVKM. The CDR3 contains 16 residues. This CDR3 reads CASSPETSGASYEQYF. The CDR3, as DNA: TGTGCCAGCAGTCCTGAGACTAGCGGGGCCTCCTACGAGCAGTACTTC.

V and J are TRBV14 and TRBJ2-1; TRBD2 is a possible D gene (6 bases). Germline lookup yields CDR1 SGHDN and CDR2 FVKESK. Trimming removed 1 base from V and 4 bases from J, with 14 bases in between. CDR3 size: 16 residues. The CDR3 DNA follows: TGTGCCAGCAGCCAAGTAGGCGGAGGGAATTACAATGAGCAGTTCTTC. It codes for CASSQVGGGNYNEQFF.

This clone is a singleton in its sample. The chain is built from TRBV7-2 and TRBJ2-2; possibly TRBD2 for D (5 bases). V lost 5 bases to trimming and J lost 5 bases, with 9 bases between them. The CDR3 runs 13 residues. Germline V gene sequence: CDR1 SGHTA, CDR2 FQGNSA. This CDR3 reads CASSHPGTGELFF. As DNA, the CDR3 is TGTGCCAGCAGCCACCCGGGAACCGGGGAGCTGTTTTTT.

The rearrangement uses TRBV7-3 and TRBJ1-5, with D perhaps matching TRBD1 (6 bases). The CDR3 is 15 residues long. Germline assignment: CDR1 SGHTA and CDR2 FQGTGA. V gave up 2 bases and J gave up 6 bases, with 14 bases separating them. DNA of the CDR3: TGTGCCAGCAGCTTAGAAGGGGGTGGGCGTCAGCCCCAGCATTTT. Protein product: CASSLEGGGRQPQHF.

This rearrangement joins TRBV11-2 to TRBJ2-3; perhaps D is TRBD1 or TRBD2 (6 bases each). The V gene's germline CDR1 is SGHAT and CDR2 FQNNGV. The CDR3 covers 16 residues. The V and J ends lost 4 bases and 5 bases respectively, with 19 bases between them. DNA for the CDR3: TGTGCCAGCAGCTCAGGGAAGGGGGGTTCACAAGATACGCAGTATTTT. Amino acid sequence: CASSSGKGGSQDTQYF.

On this clone itself: This specimen includes other DNA sequences encoding the same CDR3. J is TRBJ1-5 and V is TRBV18; 8 bases fit TRBD1. Per germline, CDR1 KGHSH and CDR2 LQKENI. Unmatched junction bases numbered 2, after V lost 2 bases and J lost 2 bases. The CDR3 extends over 15 amino acids. The CDR3 bases are TGTGCCAGCTCACCAGACAGGGGAGGCAATCAGCCCCAGCATTTT. It is translated as CASSPDRGGNQPQHF. Full variable domain (outside the CDR3, taken from reference TRBV18 and TRBJ1-5): NAGVMQNPRHLVRRRGQEARLRCSPMKGHSHVYWYRQLPEEGLKFMVYLQKENIIDESGMPKERFSAEFPKEGPSILRIQQVVRGDSAAYFCASSPDRGGNQPQHFGDGTRLSIL.

This clone appeared once. This chain uses TRBV2 with TRBJ1-5; TRBD1 aligns across 8 bases. This CDR3 is 17 amino acids long. With V trimmed by 6 bases and J by 0 bases, 10 bases remained unmatched. Germline CDR1 and CDR2: SNHLY and FYNNEI. The CDR3 reads CASRRDRLGYSNQPQHF. The DNA of the CDR3 is TGTGCCAGCAGAAGGGACAGGTTGGGGTATAGCAATCAGCCCCAGCATTTT. Using reference TRBV2 and TRBJ1-5 for the parts outside the CDR3, the full variable domain is EPEVTQTPSHQVTQMGQEVILRCVPISNHLYFYWYRQILGQKVEFLVSFYNNEISEKSEIFDDQFSVERPDGSNFTLKIRSTKLEDSAMYFCASRRDRLGYSNQPQHFGDGTRLSIL.

This clone was counted only a few times. The chain joins TRBV6-6 to TRBJ1-5; no definite D call. V was trimmed by 6 bases and J by 7 bases, leaving 13 bases between them. This CDR3 has 13 residues. The germline V gene has CDR1 MNHNY and CDR2 SVGAGI (reference sequence). CDR3: CASRQLVKQPQHF. CDR3 nucleotides: TGTGCCAGCAGGCAGCTTGTAAAGCAGCCCCAGCATTTT.

The rearrangement uses TRBV6-5 and TRBJ2-1, with TRBD2 as a possible D gene (6 bases). Deletions cut 5 bases from V and 4 bases from J, with 12 bases between. CDR1 and CDR2 (germline): MNHEY, SVGAGI. This CDR3 is built from 14 residues. The CDR3 region is CASSGGTVYNEQFF. CDR3 sequence (DNA): TGTGCCAGCAGTGGCGGGACGGTTTACAATGAGCAGTTCTTC.

Only one count was recorded for this clone. The rearrangement uses TRBV30 and TRBJ2-5, with D maybe TRBD1 (6 bases). Germline V gene sequence: CDR1 GTSNPN, CDR2 SVGIG (reference sequence). The V and J ends lost 1 base and 3 bases respectively, with 12 bases between them. The CDR3 runs 14 residues. This chain's CDR3 is CAWSDWTVEETQYF. The CDR3 DNA sequence: TGTGCCTGGAGTGACTGGACAGTAGAAGAGACCCAGTACTTC.

The chain uses TRBV10-2 and TRBJ1-2, with D hard to call. With 6 bases removed from V and 8 bases from J, the gap between germline ends came to 13 bases. The germline V gene encodes CDR1 WSHSY and CDR2 SAAADI. The CDR3 runs to 12 residues. CDR3 sequence: CASRPEGQGYTF. The CDR3 DNA reads TGCGCCAGCAGGCCAGAGGGCCAAGGCTACACCTTC.

This clone has at least ten counts. V is TRBV7-2 and J is TRBJ2-7; TRBD2 matches at 7 bases. The CDR3 is made up of 14 amino acids. Germline V gene sequence: CDR1 SGHTA, CDR2 FQGNSA. J was trimmed by 4 bases and V by 2 bases; bases with no gene match: 5. The CDR3: CASSLRLADYEQYF. In nucleotides, the CDR3 is TGTGCCAGCAGCTTAAGGCTAGCGGATTACGAGCAGTACTTC. The variable domain in full, with the rest retrieved from reference TRBV7-2 and TRBJ2-7, is GAGVSQSPSNKVTEKGKDVELRCDPISGHTALYWYRQSLGQGLEFLIYFQGNSAPDKSGLPSDRFSAERTGGSVSTLTIQRTQQEDSAVYLCASSLRLADYEQYFGPGTRLTVT.

This clone appeared once. The genes are TRBV7-2 and TRBJ2-1, with D perhaps matching TRBD1 (6 bases). Germline values: CDR1 SGHTA, CDR2 FQGNSA. This CDR3 spans 15 amino acids. Trimming stripped 3 bases from V and 1 base from J, with 10 bases between. CDR3 sequence reads: CASSFDRTSYNEQFF. The CDR3, as DNA: TGTGCCAGCAGCTTTGACAGGACTTCCTACAATGAGCAGTTCTTC.

This clone turned up a few times. This chain links TRBV7-9 with TRBJ2-7; no firm D call. The CDR3 has 14 amino acids. Germline V gene lookup returns CDR1 SEHNR and CDR2 FQNEAQ (reference sequence). Trimming left V 2 bases short and J 6 bases short, with 14 bases between. The CDR3 is CASSLNNPLSEQYF. The CDR3 nucleotides are TGTGCCAGCAGCTTAAATAATCCCCTCAGCGAGCAGTACTTC.

This CDR3 reads CASSLNRGDTEAFF. CDR3 in DNA: TGTGCCAGCAGTTTAAACAGGGGGGACACTGAAGCTTTCTTT. This chain joins TRBV28 and TRBJ1-1, with 8 bases lining up with TRBD1. Trimming at V came to 2 bases and at J to 3 bases, leaving 2 bases not matched to a gene. CDR3 length equals 14 residues. Germline values: CDR1 MDHEN, CDR2 SYDVKM.

The rearrangement joins TRBV29-1 to TRBJ2-5; D unclear. V was clipped by 4 bases and J by 2 bases, with 11 bases between them. Germline CDR1 reads SQVTM; CDR2 reads ANQGSEA. The CDR3 spans 13 residues. The DNA for the CDR3 is TGCAGCGTTGCGGACGGCACACAAGAGACCCAGTACTTC. Translating it yields CSVADGTQETQYF.

The genes are TRBV7-2 and TRBJ2-5, with TRBD1 matching over 8 bases. Germline CDR1 and CDR2: SGHTA and FQGNSA. This CDR3 has 16 amino acids. Germline trimming cut 10 bases from V and 5 bases from J; bases unmatched to any gene: 18. The CDR3 coding sequence is TGTGCCATCGCGACAGGGGCCGTAACTCTCTCGGAGACCCAGTACTTC. This encodes CAIATGAVTLSETQYF.